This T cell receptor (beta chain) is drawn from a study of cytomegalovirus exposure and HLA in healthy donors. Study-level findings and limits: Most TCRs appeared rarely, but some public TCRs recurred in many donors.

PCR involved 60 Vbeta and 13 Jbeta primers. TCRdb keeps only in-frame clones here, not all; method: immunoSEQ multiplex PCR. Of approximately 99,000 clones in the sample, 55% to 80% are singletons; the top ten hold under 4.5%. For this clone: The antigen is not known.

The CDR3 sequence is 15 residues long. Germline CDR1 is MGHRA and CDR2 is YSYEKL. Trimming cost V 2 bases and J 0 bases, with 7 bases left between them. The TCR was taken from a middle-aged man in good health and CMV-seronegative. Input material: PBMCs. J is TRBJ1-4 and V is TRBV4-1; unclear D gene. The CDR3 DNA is TGCGCCAGCAGCCAACGGAGAGCAACTAATGAAAAACTGTTTTTT. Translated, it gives CASSQRRATNEKLFF.